Presented here are 22 T cell receptor beta chains from one specimen sequenced in a study of shared T cell receptors in the human thymus. TCRdb's table, derived via immunoSEQ multiplex PCR, lists solely in-frame clones and lacks some. The sample records hundreds of thousands of clones, 78% being singletons. This sample also belongs to another study, concerning human thymus T cells.

What was sequenced was thymocytes. The receptors shown here come from a boy under two years old with a congenital heart defect.

The V call is TRBV5-6, the J call TRBJ2-7, with D maybe TRBD1 (7 bases). The V gene lost 4 bases and the J gene lost 4 bases, with 15 bases spanning the gap. This CDR3 is 14 amino acids long. Germline V gene data show CDR1 as SGHDT and CDR2 as YYEEEE. CDR3 sequence: CASSHGGGGYEQYF. In DNA, the CDR3 is TGTGCCAGCAGCCATGGAGGGGGCGGGTACGAGCAGTACTTC.

This clone was seen just once. This chain links TRBV29-1 with TRBJ2-5; D perhaps matches TRBD1 (5 bases). This CDR3 region has 15 residues. Germline CDR1 SQVTM, CDR2 ANQGSEA. V lost 7 bases and J 4 bases, leaving 22 bases between the germline ends. The chain's CDR3 is CSAPSLQGSTETQYF. The CDR3 DNA follows: TGCAGCGCCCCCTCCCTGCAGGGTAGTACAGAGACCCAGTACTTC.

The chain uses TRBV7-9 and TRBJ2-1; D not certain. V gave up 5 bases and J gave up 8 bases, with 13 bases separating them. Germline V CDR1 and CDR2: SEHNR, FQNEAQ (reference sequence). The CDR3 totals 13 residues. CDR3 coding DNA: TGTGCCAGCAGCCCCCGAGAAAGATATGAGCAGTTCTTC. This sequence encodes CASSPRERYEQFF. Full variable domain (remainder filled in from reference TRBV7-9 and TRBJ2-1): DTGVSQNPRHKITKRGQNVTFRCDPISEHNRLYWYRQTLGQGPEFLTYFQNEAQLEKSRLLSDRFSAERPKGSFSTLEIQRTEQGDSAMYLCASSPRERYEQFFGPGTRLTVL.

Of note for this clone: Germline and junction disagree at one end, which may indicate a read error. The chain has TRBV19 and TRBJ2-7; 8 nucleotides agree with TRBD2. The CDR3 is 15 residues long. Germline CDR1 and CDR2: LNHDA and SQIVND (reference sequence). CDR3 amino acids: CANSIVKRGSYEQYF. The DNA for the CDR3 is TGTGCCAATAGTATAGTTAAGCGGGGGAGCTACGAGCAGTACTTC.

V usage is TRBV7-3 and J usage is TRBJ1-1; D remains ambiguous. The CDR3 has 13 amino acids. Germline V gene sequence: CDR1 SGHTA, CDR2 FQGTGA. V lost 1 base to trimming and J lost 4 bases, with 7 bases between them. The CDR3 here is CASSLREGTEAFF. In DNA, the CDR3 is TGTGCCAGCAGCTTAAGGGAGGGCACTGAAGCTTTCTTT.

The chain is built from TRBV4-2 and TRBJ1-5; D remains unclear. From germline, CDR1 is LGHNA and CDR2 YNFKEQ. This CDR3 spans 17 amino acids. Trimming left V 4 bases short and J 0 bases short, with 16 bases between. The CDR3 sequence is CASSPFILGNSNQPQHF. The CDR3 bases are TGTGCCAGCAGCCCCTTCATTCTTGGCAATAGCAATCAGCCCCAGCATTTT.

V and J are TRBV19 and TRBJ1-1; TRBD1 agrees at 7 bases. CDR1 and CDR2 from the germline V gene are LNHDA and SQIVND (reference sequence). V was pared by 7 bases and J by 2 bases, with 7 bases of the junction left unmatched. The CDR3 length is 14 residues. CDR3 bases: TGTGCCAGTAAGGACAGGCCTCCCAACACTGAAGCTTTCTTT. Its translation is CASKDRPPNTEAFF.

V gene TRBV7-2 combines with J gene TRBJ1-1; TRBD1 matches at 9 bases. CDR3 size: 14 residues. With 5 bases clipped from V and 3 bases from J, the junction kept 4 bases outside the gene matches. The germline gives CDR1 SGHTA, CDR2 FQGNSA. DNA of the CDR3: TGTGCCAGCAGCCCTAGGACAGGGGACACTGAAGCTTTCTTT. Residues: CASSPRTGDTEAFF.

Of note for this clone: This CDR3 is also generated by other DNA sequences in the sample. The V and J genes are TRBV5-6 and TRBJ2-7; the match to TRBD1 covers 7 bases. V trimming: 4 bases; J trimming: 0 bases; junction bases outside the gene matches: 4. The CDR3 totals 14 residues. The V gene's germline CDR1 is SGHDT and CDR2 YYEEEE. The CDR3 bases are TGTGCCAGCAGCCTCCGGGACAGCTCCTACGAGCAGTACTTC. It yields the protein CASSLRDSSYEQYF.

The chain has TRBV28 and TRBJ2-7, with 12 bases identical to TRBD2. This CDR3 is 14 amino acids long. V lost 4 bases, J lost 7 bases, and 5 bases stayed unmatched. Germline V gives CDR1 MDHEN, CDR2 SYDVKM. CDR3 loop: CASSSSGRVREQYF. The CDR3 nucleotides are TGTGCCAGCAGTTCTAGCGGGAGGGTGAGGGAGCAGTACTTC.

This clone came up once. The chain links TRBV9 to TRBJ2-1; tentatively, D is TRBD2 (6 bases). Germline lookup yields CDR1 SGDLS and CDR2 YYNGEE. This CDR3 region has 18 residues. V gave up 0 bases and J gave up 0 bases, with 16 bases separating them. The CDR3 nucleotides are TGTGCCAGCAGCGTAGAAGCTGGGCGAGCGGGCTCCTACAATGAGCAGTTCTTC. This translates into CASSVEAGRAGSYNEQFF.

This clone showed up just a few times. This chain connects TRBV5-5 to TRBJ2-5, with 12 bases that match TRBD1. The junction had 11 bases not matched to a gene; V was cut back by 3 bases and J by 5 bases. The CDR3 consists of 17 residues. Per the germline V gene, CDR1 is SGHKS and CDR2 is YYEKEE (reference sequence). The CDR3 nucleotides read TGTGCCAGCAGCTCGCCGGGACAGGGGGCAGCTAGGGAGACCCAGTACTTC. The encoded protein is CASSSPGQGAARETQYF.

The chain couples TRBV2 to TRBJ2-1; D perhaps matches TRBD2 (6 bases). The germline gives CDR1 SNHLY, CDR2 FYNNEI. There are 19 residues in the CDR3. Trimming removed 0 bases from V and 0 bases from J, with 18 bases in between. The CDR3 loop reads CASSEAVVVAESSYNEQFF. The CDR3 DNA follows: TGTGCCAGCAGTGAAGCGGTCGTGGTAGCGGAAAGCTCCTACAATGAGCAGTTCTTC.

The rearrangement uses TRBV4-3 and TRBJ2-1; 9 bases match TRBD2. Germline trimming cut 0 bases from V and 6 bases from J; bases unmatched to any gene: 6. Germline CDR1 is LGHNA and CDR2 is YSLEER. The CDR3 covers 16 residues. The chain's CDR3 is CASSQDIQRGVNEQFF. CDR3 DNA sequence: TGCGCCAGCAGCCAAGATATCCAGCGGGGGGTCAATGAGCAGTTCTTC.

This clone was seen more than once but under ten times. The chain recombines TRBV6-5 with TRBJ2-7; D may be TRBD2 (5 bases). Trimming stripped 2 bases from V and 3 bases from J, with 14 bases between. The germline V gene has CDR1 MNHEY and CDR2 SVGAGI. The CDR3 length is 15 residues. CDR3 protein: CASSYRTQDHYEQYF. The CDR3 nucleotides read TGTGCCAGCAGTTACCGGACTCAAGACCACTACGAGCAGTACTTC.

The rearrangement links TRBV18 to TRBJ2-1; 7 nucleotides align to TRBD2. Germline loops: CDR1 KGHSH, CDR2 LQKENI. The CDR3 contains 12 residues. The V gene end was trimmed by 2 bases and the J gene end by 10 bases; junction bases not matched to a gene: 2. The CDR3 region is CASSPWGGEQFF. In DNA, the CDR3 is TGTGCCAGCTCACCATGGGGGGGGGAGCAGTTCTTC.

This clone was seen a few times. The V gene is TRBV11-3, the J gene TRBJ2-5, with TRBD1 matching 7 bases. V lost 4 bases and J lost 5; bases outside the gene matches: 7. The CDR3 extends over 14 amino acids. Per the germline V gene, CDR1 is SGHNT and CDR2 is YENEEA. Here the CDR3 reads CASSSRQGWETQYF. The CDR3 DNA reads as TGTGCCAGCAGCTCCCGACAGGGTTGGGAGACCCAGTACTTC.

This chain connects TRBV7-9 to TRBJ1-5; tentatively, D is TRBD1 (6 bases). Per germline, CDR1 SEHNR and CDR2 FQNEAQ (reference sequence). The CDR3 sequence is 16 residues long. With 3 bases removed from V and 7 bases from J, the gap between germline ends came to 19 bases. The CDR3 bases are TGTGCCAGCAGCTTGGCGGGGGCGTCCAATCAGCAGCCCCAGCATTTT. It is translated as CASSLAGASNQQPQHF. The complete variable domain, with remaining parts taken from reference TRBV7-9 and TRBJ1-5, reads DTGVSQNPRHKITKRGQNVTFRCDPISEHNRLYWYRQTLGQGPEFLTYFQNEAQLEKSRLLSDRFSAERPKGSFSTLEIQRTEQGDSAMYLCASSLAGASNQQPQHFGDGTRLSIL.

V and J are TRBV11-1 and TRBJ1-1; TRBD1 matches 7 bases. V was pared by 7 bases and J by 2 bases, with 4 bases of the junction left unmatched. This CDR3 contains 13 residues. CDR1 and CDR2 from the germline V gene are SGHAT and FQDESV (reference sequence). CDR3 nucleotides: TGTGCCAGCACGGGGGACAGCAACACTGAAGCTTTCTTT. Translating it yields CASTGDSNTEAFF.

The sample holds a few counts of this clone. This rearrangement joins TRBV6-1 to TRBJ2-7; TRBD2 matches 11 bases. J gave up 4 bases and V 6 bases, and 8 bases lay outside the gene matches. The CDR3 has 15 residues. The V gene's germline CDR1 is MNHNS and CDR2 SASEGT. CDR3: CASRPLSGRAYEQYF. As DNA, the CDR3 is TGTGCCAGCAGGCCCCTTAGCGGGAGGGCTTACGAGCAGTACTTC.

The gene calls are TRBV6-5 and TRBJ2-2; 8 bases map to TRBD1. Trimming cost V 3 bases and J 7 bases; bases outside gene matches: 10. Germline assignment: CDR1 MNHEY and CDR2 SVGAGI. The length of the CDR3 is 16 residues. CDR3 in DNA: TGTGCCAGCAGTTATGGTGGGACAGGCGTCATCGGGGAGCTGTTTTTT. It specifies CASSYGGTGVIGELFF.

V is TRBV18 and J is TRBJ2-1; D is possibly TRBD1 (5 bases). The CDR3 totals 16 residues. Trimming took off 0 bases at V and 2 bases at J, with 11 bases between the two ends. Per germline, CDR1 KGHSH and CDR2 LQKENI. As DNA, the CDR3 is TGTGCCAGCTCACCACCCTACAGGCCGCCCTACAATGAGCAGTTCTTC. Its protein product is CASSPPYRPPYNEQFF.